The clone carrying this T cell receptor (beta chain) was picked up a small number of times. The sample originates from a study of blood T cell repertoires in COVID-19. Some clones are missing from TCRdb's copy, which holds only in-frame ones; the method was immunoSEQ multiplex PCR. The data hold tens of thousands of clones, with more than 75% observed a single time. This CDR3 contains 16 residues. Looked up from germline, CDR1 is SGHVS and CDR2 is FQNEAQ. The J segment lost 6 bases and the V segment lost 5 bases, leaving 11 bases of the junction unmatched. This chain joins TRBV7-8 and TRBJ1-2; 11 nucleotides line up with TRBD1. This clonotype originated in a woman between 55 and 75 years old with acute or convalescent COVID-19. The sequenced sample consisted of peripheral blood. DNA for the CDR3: TGTGCCAGCAGCGATACCGGGACAGGGGGAGTCCATGGCTACACCTTC. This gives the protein CASSDTGTGGVHGYTF.